These 15 T cell receptor beta chains share one sample of origin, sequenced in a study of graft-versus-host responses after intestinal transplantation (dated by TCRdb to the early 2020s). The library came from the immunoSEQ multiplex PCR assay. Drawn from immuneACCESS, this table holds only the in-frame rearrangements with V and J called that TCRdb kept. Clones are partly lost; checked studies trace under half to an unresolved V gene and leave the rest unexplained. The sample contains 95,000 to 100,000 clones, more than 75% of them found a single time. The ten largest account for around 1.4% of the sample. The sequenced sample was PBMCs, obtained 255 days after intestinal transplant. The receptor set was obtained from a human patient who received an intestinal transplant, so some T cells may come from the graft donor.

The V and J genes are TRBV4-2 and TRBJ2-3; 7 positions match TRBD2. Losses at the gene ends were 6 bases for V and 2 bases for J; bases not matched to a gene: 8. Germline V gives CDR1 LGHNA, CDR2 YNFKEQ. The CDR3 runs 15 residues. The CDR3 nucleotides are TGTGCCAGCAGGGTCTATCGGGAGGTCACAGATACGCAGTATTTT. Translating it yields CASRVYREVTDTQYF.

The chain couples TRBV25-1 to TRBJ2-1; TRBD1 is a possible D gene (6 bases). The CDR3 extends over 12 amino acids. Trimming took 8 bases from V and 8 from J, leaving 13 bases between them. The V gene's germline CDR1 is MGHDK and CDR2 SYGVNS. Here the CDR3 DNA reads TGTGCCAGCGAACAGGGAAGTGATGAGCAGTTCTTC. Translation gives CASEQGSDEQFF.

This chain joins TRBV7-3 and TRBJ2-1; 12 bases are shared with TRBD2. Losses at the gene ends were 0 bases for V and 5 bases for J; bases not matched to a gene: 17. There are 21 residues in the CDR3. Germline CDR1 and CDR2: SGHTA and FQGTGA. The CDR3 region has the DNA TGTGCCAGCAGCTTAACGAGTCAGCGGACTAGCGGGGTGCGGATACACAATGAGCAGTTCTTC. Translating it yields CASSLTSQRTSGVRIHNEQFF.

V usage is TRBV28 and J usage is TRBJ2-3; D gene unclear. The CDR3 sequence is 13 residues long. Germline CDR1 is MDHEN and CDR2 is SYDVKM. V lost 3 bases to trimming and J lost 4 bases, with 8 bases between them. CDR3 nucleotide sequence: TGTGCCAGCAGTTTTCTTGCCGCAGATACGCAGTATTTT. Amino acid sequence: CASSFLAADTQYF.

This clone was observed once. The chain joins TRBV11-2 to TRBJ2-1; the D is unclear. The length of the CDR3 is 15 residues. Trimming took 2 bases from V and 5 from J, leaving 13 bases between them. Germline-derived CDR1 and CDR2 are SGHAT and FQNNGV. The CDR3 DNA follows: TGTGCCAGCAGCTTAAGAGATTACCAAGACAATGAGCAGTTCTTC. This codes for CASSLRDYQDNEQFF.

This chain uses TRBV27 with TRBJ1-4; D perhaps matches TRBD1 (6 bases). CDR3 size: 15 residues. Germline V gene data show CDR1 as MNHEY and CDR2 as SMNVEV (reference sequence). V was cut by 4 bases and J by 1 base, with 10 bases left in between. The CDR3 loop reads CASSSRGRTNEKLFF. CDR3 bases: TGTGCCAGCAGTTCCAGGGGAAGAACTAATGAAAAACTGTTTTTT.

The chain is built from TRBV12-5 and TRBJ2-7; 7 bases map to TRBD1. There are 14 residues in the CDR3. Germline-derived CDR1 and CDR2 are LGHNT and FRNRAP. After removal of 1 base from V and 2 bases from J, the junction contained 2 bases not matched to a gene. CDR3 sequence (DNA): TGTGCTAGTGGTTTGGAAGGACAGGCCTACGAGCAGTACGTC. It is translated as CASGLEGQAYEQYV.

The V call is TRBV19, the J call TRBJ2-1; 8 bases fit TRBD1. This CDR3 has 15 residues. Germline CDR1 LNHDA, CDR2 SQIVND (reference sequence). With 6 bases clipped from V and 1 base from J, the junction kept 5 bases outside the gene matches. This chain's CDR3 is CASSGTGISYNEQFF. In nucleotides, the CDR3 is TGTGCCAGTAGCGGGACAGGAATATCCTACAATGAGCAGTTCTTC.

This rearrangement joins TRBV27 to TRBJ2-1; TRBD2 aligns across 13 bases. The CDR3 loop spans 17 amino acids. Germline CDR1 MNHEY, CDR2 SMNVEV (reference sequence). With V trimmed by 5 bases and J by 1 base, 5 bases remained unmatched. The CDR3 DNA follows: TGTGCCAGCAGTCCAAGGACTAGCGGGAGATCCTACAATGAGCAGTTCTTC. Its protein is CASSPRTSGRSYNEQFF.

This clone was observed a single time. The CDR3 reads CASSQRGVTQHF. DNA for the CDR3: TGTGCCAGCAGCCAGCGGGGTGTGACCCAGCATTTT. The chain combines TRBV7-9 with TRBJ1-5; D ambiguous. This CDR3 has 12 residues. CDR1 and CDR2 (germline): SEHNR, FQNEAQ (reference sequence). V lost 5 bases to trimming and J lost 11 bases, with 13 bases between them.

The CDR3 nucleotides read TGCGCCAGCAGCCCCAGGGAGTATAGCAATCAGCCCCAGCATTTT. Amino acids: CASSPREYSNQPQHF. This chain links TRBV4-1 with TRBJ1-5, with D possibly TRBD1 on 5 matching bases. The germline CDR1 and CDR2 sequences are MGHRA and YSYEKL. With 4 bases removed from V and 0 bases from J, the gap between germline ends came to 10 bases. The CDR3 runs to 15 residues.

The rearrangement uses TRBV14 and TRBJ2-5, with a tentative D call TRBD1 (5 bases). This CDR3 region has 15 residues. The germline CDR1 and CDR2 sequences are SGHDN and FVKESK. Trimming took off 1 base at V and 4 bases at J, with 13 bases between the two ends. The CDR3 reads CASSQGRSRVETQYF. The CDR3, as DNA: TGTGCCAGCAGCCAAGGGAGAAGCAGGGTAGAGACCCAGTACTTC.

This sequence joins TRBV6-1 and TRBJ2-5; no clear D. V lost 3 bases and J lost 2, with 13 bases in between. The CDR3 covers 15 residues. Germline V gives CDR1 MNHNS, CDR2 SASEGT. CDR3 nucleotides: TGTGCCAGCAGTGAGATTTGGACGGATCAAGAGACCCAGTACTTC. Protein: CASSEIWTDQETQYF.

CDR3 loop: CAIPSGGGAEVYEQYF. The CDR3, as DNA: TGTGCCATCCCCTCGGGGGGGGGCGCAGAGGTTTACGAGCAGTACTTC. J is TRBJ2-7 and V is TRBV10-3; 8 nucleotides match TRBD2. Trimming removed 8 bases from V and 4 bases from J; junction bases left unmatched: 16. The CDR3 totals 16 residues. Germline loops: CDR1 ENHRY, CDR2 SYGVKD.

The chain has TRBV6-1 and TRBJ1-1; D ambiguous. The V gene's germline CDR1 is MNHNS and CDR2 SASEGT. V was pared by 3 bases and J by 1 base, with 12 bases between. The CDR3 spans 15 residues. CDR3: CASSDIGPGNTEAFF. The CDR3 DNA reads TGTGCCAGCAGTGATATAGGCCCAGGGAACACTGAAGCTTTCTTT.